These 20 T cell receptor beta chains were all obtained from the same sample, sequenced in a study of Ad26.COV2.S vaccination and SARS-CoV-2 variants. Using immunoSEQ multiplex PCR, the repertoire was profiled, and TCRdb retains in-frame clones only, with some absent. Of roughly 410,000 clones listed, about four fifths were seen once; the top ten hold approximately 7.8%. Treatment specified: over 15 received Ad26.COV2.S at low or high dose, single or two shots; about 5 received placebo; per-sample allocation not given. Specimens were obtained on day 63 following the first vaccine or placebo injection. The sequences come from peripheral blood, collected in a trial of Ad26.COV2.S vaccine versus placebo. All receptors come from a person between 18 and 60 years old who received the Ad26.COV2.S COVID-19 vaccine or a placebo.

J is TRBJ2-5 and V is TRBV2; D ambiguous. Trimming stripped 0 bases from V and 3 bases from J, with 11 bases between. CDR3 length: 15 amino acids. Germline CDR1 reads SNHLY; CDR2 reads FYNNEI. The CDR3 region is CASSEALGYKETQYF. CDR3 in DNA: TGTGCCAGCAGTGAAGCGCTAGGGTACAAAGAGACCCAGTACTTC.

The chain recombines TRBV4-2 with TRBJ2-3; D uncertain. V lost 8 bases and J lost 4, with 13 bases in between. Germline loops: CDR1 LGHNA, CDR2 YNFKEQ. This CDR3 spans 13 amino acids. CDR3 residues: CASQPESADTQYF. As DNA, the CDR3 is TGTGCCAGCCAGCCCGAGTCCGCAGATACGCAGTATTTT.

The gene calls are TRBV24-1 and TRBJ2-3, with TRBD2 identical over 9 bases. V lost 6 bases, J lost 5 bases, and 5 bases stayed unmatched. The CDR3 has 14 residues. Germline lookup yields CDR1 KGHDR and CDR2 SFDVKD. As DNA, the CDR3 is TGTGCCACCAGTTTTAAGACTAGCGGAGATACGCAGTATTTT. This codes for CATSFKTSGDTQYF.

This chain uses TRBV2 with TRBJ1-5, with a possible D match to TRBD1 (5 bases). The V gene lost 7 bases and the J gene lost 5 bases, with 18 bases spanning the gap. Germline lookup yields CDR1 SNHLY and CDR2 FYNNEI. The CDR3 extends over 15 amino acids. The CDR3 DNA reads as TGTGCCAGCATGCGGGACCTAGGCCCCCATCAGCCCCAGCATTTT. Its translation is CASMRDLGPHQPQHF. The full variable domain, its missing parts supplied by reference TRBV2 and TRBJ1-5, is EPEVTQTPSHQVTQMGQEVILRCVPISNHLYFYWYRQILGQKVEFLVSFYNNEISEKSEIFDDQFSVERPDGSNFTLKIRSTKLEDSAMYFCASMRDLGPHQPQHFGDGTRLSIL.

This clone was found once. The genes are TRBV4-3 and TRBJ1-1; D unresolved. CDR1 is LGHNA, CDR2 YSLEER, per germline. The CDR3 is made up of 15 amino acids. The V and J ends lost 0 bases and 4 bases respectively, with 12 bases between them. This CDR3 is CASSQDIGSGTEAFF. The CDR3 nucleotides read TGCGCCAGCAGCCAAGATATAGGGTCGGGCACTGAAGCTTTCTTT.

J is TRBJ1-4 and V is TRBV7-9; 7 nucleotides line up with TRBD1. The CDR3 spans 17 residues. The germline V gene encodes CDR1 SEHNR and CDR2 FQNEAQ (reference sequence). Trimming removed 3 bases from V and 5 bases from J; junction bases left unmatched: 12. The CDR3 is CASSFSPGQVSNEKLFF. CDR3 nucleotide sequence: TGTGCCAGCAGCTTCAGTCCTGGACAGGTTTCCAATGAAAAACTGTTTTTT.

The CDR3 is CASNTGGPATDTQYF. The CDR3 DNA reads as TGCGCCAGCAACACGGGAGGGCCCGCTACAGATACGCAGTATTTT. The genes are TRBV4-1 and TRBJ2-3, with TRBD2 matching 8 bases. The CDR3 sequence is 15 residues long. With V trimmed by 7 bases and J by 3 bases, 9 bases remained unmatched. CDR1 and CDR2 from the germline V gene are MGHRA and YSYEKL.

The chain carries TRBV6-4 and TRBJ2-6; no clear D. This CDR3 has 12 residues. CDR1 and CDR2 from the germline V gene are MRHNA and SNTAGT. V gave up 10 bases and J gave up 0 bases, with 4 bases separating them. This chain's CDR3 is CATISGANVLTF. The CDR3 DNA reads as TGTGCCACCATCTCTGGGGCCAACGTCCTGACTTTC.

This clone was counted at least ten times. The chain carries TRBV7-9 and TRBJ2-7; D unresolved. The CDR3 consists of 15 residues. Germline V gene sequence: CDR1 SEHNR, CDR2 FQNEAQ (reference sequence). Trimming cost V 2 bases and J 2 bases, with 13 bases left between them. The CDR3 DNA reads TGTGCCAGCAGCTTAAGTCCGTCGATTACCTACGAGCAGTACTTC. This translates into CASSLSPSITYEQYF.

This clone was observed once. The chain carries TRBV7-2 and TRBJ1-2; D gene unclear. Germline CDR1 reads SGHTA; CDR2 reads FQGNSA. The CDR3 is made up of 13 amino acids. Trimming cost V 2 bases and J 2 bases, with 6 bases left between them. The DNA of the CDR3 is TGTGCCAGCAGCTTAATCCAAAACTATGGCTACACCTTC. Translation: CASSLIQNYGYTF.

The V gene is TRBV3-1 (or the pseudogene TRBV3-2), the J gene TRBJ2-2, with D perhaps assigned TRBD1 or TRBD2 (7 bases each). Germline V gene sequence: CDR1 LGHDT, CDR2 YNNKEL (reference sequence). CDR3 length equals 16 residues. V was pared by 5 bases and J by 4 bases, with 17 bases between. CDR3 in amino acids: CASSTRPRGGTGELFF. CDR3 DNA sequence: TGTGCCAGCAGCACCCGGCCCAGGGGGGGCACCGGGGAGCTGTTTTTT.

The rearrangement links TRBV18 to TRBJ1-6; the match to TRBD1 covers 7 bases. The CDR3 contains 15 residues. The germline gives CDR1 KGHSH, CDR2 LQKENI. The junction had 5 bases not matched to a gene; V was cut back by 4 bases and J by 5 bases. CDR3 residues: CASSLQGGDNSPLHF. DNA of the CDR3: TGTGCCAGCTCACTTCAGGGGGGCGATAATTCACCCCTCCACTTT.

This clone was seen only a few times. The rearrangement uses TRBV27 and TRBJ1-1, with unresolved D. Trimming cost V 3 bases and J 1 base, with 9 bases left between them. Germline V CDR1 and CDR2: MNHEY, SMNVEV (reference sequence). The CDR3 is made up of 14 amino acids. The CDR3 sequence: CASSFGWGNTEAFF. The CDR3 nucleotides read TGTGCCAGCAGTTTCGGATGGGGGAACACTGAAGCTTTCTTT.

The chain joins TRBV11-2 to TRBJ1-2; D uncertain. Germline-derived CDR1 and CDR2 are SGHAT and FQNNGV. V lost 5 bases to trimming and J lost 3 bases, with 4 bases between them. The CDR3 is made up of 11 amino acids. The CDR3 nucleotides read TGTGCCAGCAGCCGGGACTATGGCTACACCTTC. Translated, it gives CASSRDYGYTF.

The chain recombines TRBV6-5 with TRBJ2-4; TRBD1 matches at 8 bases. The CDR3 is 13 amino acids. After removal of 8 bases from V and 2 bases from J, the junction contained 2 bases not matched to a gene. CDR1 and CDR2 from the germline V gene are MNHEY and SVGAGI. The CDR3 is CASGDRTKNIQYF. For the CDR3, the DNA is TGTGCCAGCGGGGACAGGACCAAAAACATTCAGTACTTC.

This chain connects TRBV9 to TRBJ1-6; perhaps TRBD1 as D (5 bases). This CDR3 region has 14 residues. Trimming removed 5 bases from V and 4 bases from J, with 10 bases in between. Germline V CDR1 and CDR2: SGDLS, YYNGEE. The DNA of the CDR3 is TGTGCCAGCAGTCCTACAGGTTATAATTCACCCCTCCACTTT. It is translated as CASSPTGYNSPLHF.

This clone has just a few counts. This specimen includes other DNA sequences encoding the same CDR3. This chain joins TRBV29-1 and TRBJ1-2; D remains ambiguous. V shed 5 bases and J shed 0 bases, with 7 bases lying between them. The V gene's germline CDR1 is SQVTM and CDR2 ANQGSEA. CDR3 length: 12 amino acids. The CDR3 nucleotides read TGCAGCGTTAGTACCGCTAACTATGGCTACACCTTC. The encoded protein is CSVSTANYGYTF.

CDR3 DNA: TGTGCCAGCAGTGAACGGTCGGCCGTCTCGGGGGAGCAGTACTTC. Protein: CASSERSAVSGEQYF. The chain has TRBV6-1 and TRBJ2-7, with TRBD2 as a possible D gene (5 bases). V dropped 2 bases and J dropped 7 bases, with 18 bases sitting between them. CDR3 length equals 15 residues. CDR1 MNHNS and CDR2 SASEGT come from the germline V gene.

The rearrangement links TRBV25-1 to TRBJ1-1; D gene unclear. V dropped 1 base and J dropped 5 bases, with 8 bases sitting between them. The CDR3 is made up of 13 amino acids. Germline V gives CDR1 MGHDK, CDR2 SYGVNS. Here the CDR3 reads CASSEFVKTEAFF. The CDR3 bases are TGTGCCAGCAGTGAATTTGTTAAGACTGAAGCTTTCTTT.

The V and J genes are TRBV27 and TRBJ2-1, with 13 bases aligning to TRBD2. Unmatched junction bases numbered 10, after V lost 4 bases and J lost 10 bases. The CDR3 length is 16 residues. Germline assignment: CDR1 MNHEY and CDR2 SMNVEV (reference sequence). The CDR3 coding sequence is TGTGCCAGCAGTTCCCGATTTGGACTAGCGGGAGAAGAGCAGTTCTTC. This sequence encodes CASSSRFGLAGEEQFF.